This TCR beta chain was recorded in a study of shared clonotypes between healthy human individuals. V lost 4 bases, J lost 6 bases, and 9 bases stayed unmatched. Germline CDR1 reads SGHAT; CDR2 reads FQDESV (reference sequence). The CDR3 sequence is 14 residues long. The table came from immunoSEQ multiplex PCR; TCRdb's copy has only in-frame clones and leaves some out. The sample holds about a million clones; about 72% are singletons and the top ten take roughly 0.83%. Sequencing was done on a sample of memory CD4+ T cells from PBMCs. Subset defined: CD45RA-negative fraction. The clonotype comes from a man aged 18 to 29 in good health. Some clones in this sample may be carry-over from other donors' samples. The chain has TRBV11-1 and TRBJ2-7; 7 positions agree with TRBD1. This CDR3 is CASSSTGILGEQYF. Here the CDR3 DNA reads TGTGCCAGCAGCTCGACAGGGATATTAGGCGAGCAGTACTTC.